Presented here are 20 T cell receptor beta chains from one specimen sequenced in a study of Ad26.COV2.S vaccination and SARS-CoV-2 variants. Profiled with immunoSEQ multiplex PCR; TCRdb holds only in-frame clones, not every one. Among around 300,000 clones, around 88% were seen once, and the ten largest hold approximately 11%. Indicated treatment: some 19 received Ad26.COV2.S at low or high dose, single or two shots; 5 received placebo; per-sample allocation not given. Sampling was done on day 63 after the first vaccine or placebo injection. The source was peripheral blood, collected in a trial of Ad26.COV2.S vaccine versus placebo. Source of these receptors: a person aged 18-65 years who received the Ad26.COV2.S COVID-19 vaccine or a placebo.

This chain joins TRBV12-3 or TRBV12-4 and TRBJ2-1; 9 nucleotides agree with TRBD2. J gave up 15 bases and V 3 bases, and 6 bases lay outside the gene matches. This CDR3 has 12 amino acids. CDR3 protein: CASSFGGRGRFF. CDR3 DNA sequence: TGTGCCAGCAGTTTCGGCGGGAGGGGACGGTTCTTC.

This clone was observed a few times. The chain couples TRBV6-2 or TRBV6-3 to TRBJ2-3; the D gene is possibly TRBD2 (5 bases). The CDR3 has 14 amino acids. V was cut by 0 bases and J by 3 bases, with 7 bases left in between. Per the germline V gene, CDR1 is MNHEY and CDR2 is SVGEGT. The CDR3 DNA sequence: TGTGCCAGCAGTTACTCTACTAGGACAGATACGCAGTATTTT. It translates to CASSYSTRTDTQYF.

V usage is TRBV11-2 and J usage is TRBJ2-2; 10 bases match TRBD1. Germline CDR1 reads SGHAT; CDR2 reads FQNNGV. V dropped 10 bases and J dropped 4; count of bases not matched to a gene: 6. CDR3 size: 14 residues. CDR3 sequence: CATYRTGGTGELFF. The CDR3 nucleotides are TGTGCCACCTATCGGACAGGGGGCACCGGGGAGCTGTTTTTT.

This chain connects TRBV5-1 to TRBJ2-1; TRBD1 might be the D (6 bases). V lost 0 bases and J lost 8, with 12 bases in between. This CDR3 spans 14 amino acids. The germline V gene has CDR1 SGHRS and CDR2 YFSETQ. The CDR3 sequence is CASSLAGKGDEQFF. The CDR3 DNA sequence: TGCGCCAGCAGCTTGGCAGGGAAGGGGGATGAGCAGTTCTTC.

J is TRBJ2-1 and V is TRBV3-1 (or the pseudogene TRBV3-2); TRBD2 might be the D (5 bases). Germline CDR1 reads LGHDT; CDR2 reads YNNKEL (reference sequence). Between the trimmed V and J ends, which lost 4 bases and 0 bases, there was a span of 10 bases. The CDR3 totals 15 residues. The CDR3 loop is CASSLEESSYNEQFF. The DNA of the CDR3 is TGTGCCAGCAGCCTGGAGGAGTCCTCCTACAATGAGCAGTTCTTC.

The chain carries TRBV24-1 and TRBJ1-6; the D is unclear. Germline V gives CDR1 KGHDR, CDR2 SFDVKD. This CDR3 is 16 amino acids long. Trimming shortened V by 0 bases and J by 7 bases, and 12 bases separated the two germline ends. CDR3 bases: TGTGCCACCAGTGATTTGAAGGTAAGCCGGAATTCACCCCTCCACTTT. This sequence encodes CATSDLKVSRNSPLHF.

The chain uses TRBV15 and TRBJ2-7; D possibly corresponds to TRBD1 (6 bases). CDR1 LNHNV and CDR2 YYDKDF come from the germline V gene (reference sequence). Deletions cut 1 base from V and 3 bases from J, with 13 bases between. The length of the CDR3 is 15 residues. The CDR3 reads CATSRVVGADYEQYF. The CDR3 bases are TGTGCCACCAGCAGAGTAGTGGGGGCGGACTACGAGCAGTACTTC.

The chain carries TRBV12-3 or TRBV12-4 and TRBJ2-1; possibly TRBD1 or TRBD2 for D (5 bases each). V was clipped by 8 bases and J by 9 bases, with 14 bases between them. This CDR3 spans 12 amino acids. CDR3 sequence (DNA): TGTGCCAGCGTAGAGGGGTTTGGTGAGCAGTTCTTC. This translates into CASVEGFGEQFF.

V is TRBV4-1 and J is TRBJ1-5, with 10 positions matching TRBD1. After removal of 3 bases from V and 7 bases from J, the junction contained 6 bases not matched to a gene. The CDR3 consists of 15 residues. Germline V gene sequence: CDR1 MGHRA, CDR2 YSYEKL. In DNA form, the CDR3 reads TGCGCCAGCAGCCAGGGACAGGGGTCGCGGCAGCCCCAGCATTTT. It yields the protein CASSQGQGSRQPQHF.

The chain is built from TRBV7-6 and TRBJ2-2; D perhaps matches TRBD2 (6 bases). Germline V lookup: CDR1 SGHVS, CDR2 FNYEAQ. This CDR3 is built from 16 residues. The germline V and J ends were trimmed by 5 bases and 4 bases, with 17 bases remaining between them. This chain's CDR3 is CASSAGVAVITGELFF. The CDR3 DNA sequence: TGTGCCAGCAGCGCTGGGGTAGCGGTTATCACCGGGGAGCTGTTTTTT.

The chain links TRBV2 to TRBJ2-5; the D gene could be TRBD1 or TRBD2 (5 bases each). CDR3 length equals 12 residues. CDR1 is SNHLY and CDR2 is FYNNEI in the germline V gene. The V end was cut by 8 bases, the J end by 9 bases, with 16 bases between. The CDR3 nucleotides read TGTGCCAGCTGCCCGGGGACCACGGCCCAGTACTTC. Translating gives CASCPGTTAQYF.

A note on this clone: Other DNA sequences in this sample translate to the same CDR3. The CDR3 spells CASSYGGDYGYTF. CDR3 DNA: TGTGCCAGCAGTTACGGGGGGGACTATGGCTACACCTTC. The V call is TRBV6-5, the J call TRBJ1-2, with D tentatively TRBD1 (5 bases). Looked up from germline, CDR1 is MNHEY and CDR2 is SVGAGI. The V end lost 2 bases, the J end lost 3 bases, and 7 bases lay between the germline ends. This CDR3 region has 13 residues.

This chain links TRBV28 with TRBJ2-3; 8 bases are shared with TRBD2. Germline V gene lookup returns CDR1 MDHEN and CDR2 SYDVKM. After removal of 2 bases from V and 4 bases from J, the junction contained 5 bases not matched to a gene. The length of the CDR3 is 15 residues. The CDR3 region has the DNA TGTGCCAGCAGTTTACCGGGACTAGGAGCAGATACGCAGTATTTT. This sequence encodes CASSLPGLGADTQYF.

This chain joins TRBV7-2 and TRBJ2-5, with 10 bases lining up with TRBD2. Germline V gene data show CDR1 as SGHTA and CDR2 as FQGNSA. Trimming cost V 6 bases and J 5 bases; bases outside gene matches: 3. This CDR3 contains 13 residues. This CDR3 is CASSSGLAETQYF. The CDR3 DNA follows: TGTGCCAGCAGTTCGGGACTAGCGGAGACCCAGTACTTC.

The chain uses TRBV7-2 and TRBJ2-7; 8 nucleotides line up with TRBD2. From germline, CDR1 is SGHTA and CDR2 FQGNSA. Trimming at V came to 5 bases and at J to 2 bases, leaving 5 bases not matched to a gene. This CDR3 is built from 14 residues. CDR3 DNA sequence: TGTGCCAGCAGCCAAAGCGGGAGCGCCTACGAGCAGTACTTC. Protein sequence: CASSQSGSAYEQYF.

The DNA of the CDR3 is TGTGCCAGCAGCTTAGAATACGGGGGACCCACCCTCCACTTT. This translates into CASSLEYGGPTLHF. The genes are TRBV7-9 and TRBJ1-6; D possibly corresponds to TRBD1 (5 bases). The germline gives CDR1 SEHNR, CDR2 FQNEAQ (reference sequence). This CDR3 spans 14 amino acids. Trimming stripped 1 base from V and 14 bases from J, with 15 bases between.

This sequence joins TRBV3-1 (or the pseudogene TRBV3-2) and TRBJ1-3; D is undetermined. From germline, CDR1 is LGHDT and CDR2 YNNKEL (reference sequence). The ends were cut back, 3 bases at V and 0 bases at J, with 12 bases in the middle. The CDR3 spans 16 residues. The CDR3 spells CASSQPLLSSGNTIYF. CDR3 DNA: TGTGCCAGCAGCCAGCCCTTGCTTAGCTCTGGAAACACCATATATTTT.

Here the CDR3 DNA reads TGCGCCAGCAGCCAAGACTGGGGGCAGCCCCAGCATTTT. Translated: CASSQDWGQPQHF. This chain uses TRBV4-3 with TRBJ1-5, with D maybe TRBD1 (5 bases). Germline CDR1 LGHNA, CDR2 YSLEER. Trimming shortened V by 0 bases and J by 7 bases, and 7 bases separated the two germline ends. This CDR3 has 13 residues.

J is TRBJ1-1 and V is TRBV5-4; D uncertain. The CDR3 spans 13 residues. CDR1 is SGHNT, CDR2 YYREEE, per germline (reference sequence). Trimming took off 4 bases at V and 6 bases at J, with 13 bases between the two ends. The CDR3 DNA is TGTGCCAGCAGCCCTCCCCCCGGGGCTGAAGCTTTCTTT. It specifies CASSPPPGAEAFF.

The chain has TRBV4-1 and TRBJ2-2, with 10 bases fitting TRBD1. Germline-derived CDR1 and CDR2 are MGHRA and YSYEKL. This CDR3 is 18 amino acids long. With V trimmed by 3 bases and J by 4 bases, 11 bases remained unmatched. The CDR3 sequence is CASSQVSVGQGSTGELFF. Here the CDR3 DNA reads TGCGCCAGCAGCCAGGTCTCGGTGGGACAGGGGTCCACCGGGGAGCTGTTTTTT.